This is a list of T cell receptor beta chains from one sample in a study of beta chain features in type 1 diabetes. Here immunoSEQ multiplex PCR was the method, and the copy in TCRdb shows in-frame clones only, minus some. The table has about 350,000 clones, roughly a fifth seen once; the top ten hold under 0.055%. The sample comprised naive CD4+ T cells from blood. These TCRs come from a woman aged 18-29 years in good health. Each CDR3 is given with its conserved first and last residue. A D gene is named only where the DNA matches it firmly. Clone size is shown for a subset of rows, as once, few, many or a class of expanded clone.

d_gene: -
abundance: few
v_gene: TRBV2
j_gene: TRBJ1-1
CDR3nt: TGTGCCAGCAGTTATGGACAGCGGAACACTGAAGCTTTCTTT
CDR3aa: CASSYGQRNTEAFF

d_gene: TRBD1
abundance: few
v_gene: TRBV4-2
j_gene: TRBJ2-7
CDR3nt: TGTGCCAGCAGTCAAGCGGGACAGGGGTTCTACGAGCAGTACTTC
CDR3aa: CASSQAGQGFYEQYF

d_gene: TRBD2
abundance: -
v_gene: TRBV29-1
j_gene: TRBJ2-3
CDR3nt: TGCAGCGTTGAAGAGGGACTAGCGGCAGATACGCAGTATTTT
CDR3aa: CSVEEGLAADTQYF

d_gene: -
abundance: -
v_gene: TRBV30
j_gene: TRBJ1-4
CDR3nt: TGTGCCTGGAGTGTCAAGGGGGACGCAACTAATGAAAAACTGTTTTTT
CDR3aa: CAWSVKGDATNEKLFF

d_gene: TRBD1
abundance: -
v_gene: TRBV5-1
j_gene: TRBJ2-7
CDR3nt: TGCGCCAGCAGCTTAGGACAGGGGGGCTCCTACGAGCAGTACTTC
CDR3aa: CASSLGQGGSYEQYF

d_gene: TRBD1
abundance: -
v_gene: TRBV30
j_gene: TRBJ2-7
CDR3nt: TGTGCCTGGACCCGGGACAGGGGCCTCGAGCAGTACTTC
CDR3aa: CAWTRDRGLEQYF

d_gene: -
abundance: -
v_gene: TRBV5-1
j_gene: TRBJ1-2
CDR3nt: TGCGCCAGCGCCTTTTTAAGGACGGGATATGGCTACACCTTC
CDR3aa: CASAFLRTGYGYTF

d_gene: TRBD1
abundance: -
v_gene: TRBV10-3
j_gene: TRBJ1-1
CDR3nt: TGTGCCATCAGTGACCGGGACAGGGGGAACACTGAAGCTTTCTTT
CDR3aa: CAISDRDRGNTEAFF

d_gene: -
abundance: -
v_gene: TRBV30
j_gene: TRBJ2-3
CDR3nt: TGTGCCTGGAGACCGGGTCCCGTGGGTACGCAGTATTTT
CDR3aa: CAWRPGPVGTQYF

d_gene: -
abundance: -
v_gene: TRBV7-9
j_gene: TRBJ2-6
CDR3nt: TGTGCCAGCAGCGCTAGTGGGGCCAACGTCCTGACTTTC
CDR3aa: CASSASGANVLTF

d_gene: TRBD1
abundance: -
v_gene: TRBV5-6
j_gene: TRBJ2-7
CDR3nt: TGTGCCAGCAGCTTTGGACAGGCCTACGAGCAGTACTTC
CDR3aa: CASSFGQAYEQYF

d_gene: -
abundance: -
v_gene: TRBV27
j_gene: TRBJ1-1
CDR3nt: TGTGCCAGCAGTCAGGACAGAACGAACACTGAAGCTTTCTTT
CDR3aa: CASSQDRTNTEAFF

d_gene: -
abundance: -
v_gene: TRBV9
j_gene: TRBJ2-1
CDR3nt: TGTGCCAGCAGCGTAACCCCAATACAGATGGGCAATGAGCAGTTCTTC
CDR3aa: CASSVTPIQMGNEQFF

d_gene: TRBD1
abundance: few
v_gene: TRBV5-1
j_gene: TRBJ1-2
CDR3nt: TGCGCCAGCAGCTCTGACAGGGGTGGGAATGGCTACACCTTC
CDR3aa: CASSSDRGGNGYTF

d_gene: -
abundance: few
v_gene: TRBV7-9
j_gene: TRBJ2-1
CDR3nt: TGTGCCAGCAGCTCATACCGGGATCCGGACCATGAGCAGTTCTTC
CDR3aa: CASSSYRDPDHEQFF

d_gene: TRBD1
abundance: few
v_gene: TRBV9
j_gene: TRBJ2-6
CDR3nt: TGTGCCAGCAGCGGGACAGGCTCTGGGGCCAACGTCCTGACTTTC
CDR3aa: CASSGTGSGANVLTF

d_gene: -
abundance: -
v_gene: TRBV5-1
j_gene: TRBJ2-6
CDR3nt: TGCGCCAGCAGCTTGGAACCTGTAACCGGGTCCGGGGCCAACGTCCTGACTTTC
CDR3aa: CASSLEPVTGSGANVLTF

d_gene: -
abundance: -
v_gene: TRBV4-3
j_gene: TRBJ2-2
CDR3nt: TGCGCCAGCAGCCAAGGGAGGGGCACCGGGGAGCTGTTTTTT
CDR3aa: CASSQGRGTGELFF

d_gene: -
abundance: -
v_gene: TRBV7-2
j_gene: TRBJ2-3
CDR3nt: TGTGCCAGCAGCGGACAAAGCACAGATACGCAGTATTTT
CDR3aa: CASSGQSTDTQYF

d_gene: -
abundance: -
v_gene: TRBV9
j_gene: TRBJ1-5
CDR3nt: TGTGCCAGCACCGCCAGGAGGGAGCCGGGCAGCAATCAGCCCCAGCATTTT
CDR3aa: CASTARREPGSNQPQHF

d_gene: -
abundance: -
v_gene: TRBV30
j_gene: TRBJ1-1
CDR3nt: TGTGCCTGGAGTATTCAGGGTTCCACTGAAGCTTTCTTT
CDR3aa: CAWSIQGSTEAFF

d_gene: -
abundance: few
v_gene: TRBV30
j_gene: TRBJ2-2
CDR3nt: TGTGCCTGGAGACGAGGCCCCCGGGAGCTGTTTTTT
CDR3aa: CAWRRGPRELFF

d_gene: -
abundance: -
v_gene: TRBV30
j_gene: TRBJ2-6
CDR3nt: TGTGCCTGGAGATCACGGACACTTTGGACCTCTGGGGCCAACGTCCTGACTTTC
CDR3aa: CAWRSRTLWTSGANVLTF

d_gene: TRBD1
abundance: once
v_gene: TRBV30
j_gene: TRBJ1-1
CDR3nt: TGTGCCTGGAGCGGGACAGGGAACACTGAAGCTTTCTTT
CDR3aa: CAWSGTGNTEAFF

d_gene: -
abundance: few
v_gene: TRBV19
j_gene: TRBJ1-5
CDR3nt: TGTGCCAGTAGTACACAGGGCCGTCAGCCCCAGCATTTT
CDR3aa: CASSTQGRQPQHF

d_gene: TRBD1
abundance: -
v_gene: TRBV30
j_gene: TRBJ2-7
CDR3nt: TGTGCCTGGAGTGTGTCAGGGGGCGTCTACGAGCAGTACTTC
CDR3aa: CAWSVSGGVYEQYF

d_gene: TRBD2
abundance: few
v_gene: TRBV7-6
j_gene: TRBJ2-2
CDR3nt: TGTGCCAGCAGCTTGTGGACTAGCGGGAGTTGGACCGGGGAGCTGTTTTTT
CDR3aa: CASSLWTSGSWTGELFF

d_gene: TRBD1
abundance: -
v_gene: TRBV6-6
j_gene: TRBJ1-5
CDR3nt: TGTGCCAGCAGATTGGGGACAGTCAATCAGCCCCAGCATTTT
CDR3aa: CASRLGTVNQPQHF

d_gene: -
abundance: -
v_gene: TRBV7-9
j_gene: TRBJ1-2
CDR3nt: TGTGCCAGCAGCTTAGCCACAGGGACGCCTCATGGCTACACCTTC
CDR3aa: CASSLATGTPHGYTF

d_gene: TRBD1
abundance: few
v_gene: TRBV7-2
j_gene: TRBJ1-5
CDR3nt: TGTGCCAGCAGCTTAGTACAGGGGAACAATCAGCCCCAGCATTTT
CDR3aa: CASSLVQGNNQPQHF

d_gene: -
abundance: -
v_gene: TRBV4-1
j_gene: TRBJ1-1
CDR3nt: TGCGCCAGCAGCCAAGGGTCGGCAGGGAACACTGAAGCTTTCTTT
CDR3aa: CASSQGSAGNTEAFF

d_gene: TRBD2
abundance: few
v_gene: TRBV5-6
j_gene: TRBJ2-3
CDR3nt: TGTGCCAGCAGCTTGAATGGACTAGCGGGGAGAACCCGAGCAGATACGCAGTATTTT
CDR3aa: CASSLNGLAGRTRADTQYF

d_gene: TRBD1
abundance: -
v_gene: TRBV9
j_gene: TRBJ1-2
CDR3nt: TGTGCCAGCAGCGTGGCTCAGGGGGACGGGTATGGCTACACCTTC
CDR3aa: CASSVAQGDGYGYTF